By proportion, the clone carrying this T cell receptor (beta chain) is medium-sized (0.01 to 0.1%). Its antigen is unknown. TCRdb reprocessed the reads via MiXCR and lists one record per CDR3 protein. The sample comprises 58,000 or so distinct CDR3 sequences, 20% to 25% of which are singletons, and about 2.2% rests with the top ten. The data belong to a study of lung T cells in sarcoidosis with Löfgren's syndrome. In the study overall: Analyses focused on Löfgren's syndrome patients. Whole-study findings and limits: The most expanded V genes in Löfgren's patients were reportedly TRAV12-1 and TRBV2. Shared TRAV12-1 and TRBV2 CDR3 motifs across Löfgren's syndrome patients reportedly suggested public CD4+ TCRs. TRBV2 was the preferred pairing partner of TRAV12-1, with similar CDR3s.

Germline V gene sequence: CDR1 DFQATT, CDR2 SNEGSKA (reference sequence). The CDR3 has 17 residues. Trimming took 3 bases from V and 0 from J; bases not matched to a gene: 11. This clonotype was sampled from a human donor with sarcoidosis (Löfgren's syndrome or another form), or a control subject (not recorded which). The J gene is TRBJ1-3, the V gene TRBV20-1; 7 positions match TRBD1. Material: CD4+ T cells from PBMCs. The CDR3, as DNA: TGCAGTGCTAGTCGGAGGGACAGTATCTCCTCTGGAAACACCATATATTTT. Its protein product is CSASRRDSISSGNTIYF.